Below, 21 T cell receptor beta chains from the same sample are listed, as sequenced in a study of blood T cell repertoires in COVID-19. Libraries were prepared by immunoSEQ multiplex PCR; TCRdb keeps only in-frame clonotypes and omits some of them. The repertoire consists of about 160,000 clones, with about 80% occurring once and the leading ten covering under 9%. Sequencing was carried out using peripheral blood. The receptor set was obtained from a woman aged 40 to 50 with COVID-19, enrolled during active disease.

The rearrangement joins TRBV9 to TRBJ2-2; 8 bases line up with TRBD1. This CDR3 is 17 amino acids long. The junction had 13 bases not matched to a gene; V was cut back by 6 bases and J by 3 bases. Germline values: CDR1 SGDLS, CDR2 YYNGEE. The CDR3 is CASTSPLGQGDTGELFF. The CDR3 DNA sequence: TGTGCCAGCACCTCTCCCCTCGGACAGGGCGACACCGGGGAGCTGTTTTTT. Full variable domain (rest looked up from reference TRBV9 and TRBJ2-2): DSGVTQTPKHLITATGQRVTLRCSPRSGDLSVYWYQQSLDQGLQFLIQYYNGEERAKGNILERFSAQQFPDLHSELNLSSLELGDSALYFCASTSPLGQGDTGELFFGEGSRLTVL.

The chain recombines TRBV9 with TRBJ2-1, with TRBD2 matching over 13 bases. The CDR3 totals 17 residues. Trimming at V came to 3 bases and at J to 7 bases, leaving 10 bases not matched to a gene. The germline V gene encodes CDR1 SGDLS and CDR2 YYNGEE. CDR3 sequence: CASSALRTSGSGNEQFF. The CDR3 nucleotides are TGTGCCAGCAGCGCACTGAGGACTAGCGGGAGTGGAAATGAGCAGTTCTTC.

The gene calls are TRBV29-1 and TRBJ2-7, with TRBD2 identical over 10 bases. From germline, CDR1 is SQVTM and CDR2 ANQGSEA. V gave up 2 bases and J gave up 3 bases; unmatched junction bases: 7. The CDR3 consists of 15 residues. CDR3 in amino acids: CSVELDSGRSYEQYF. As DNA, the CDR3 is TGCAGCGTTGAACTGGATAGCGGGAGGAGCTACGAGCAGTACTTC.

This chain uses TRBV7-9 with TRBJ1-2, with D possibly matching TRBD1 (6 bases). CDR1 SEHNR and CDR2 FQNEAQ come from the germline V gene (reference sequence). This CDR3 spans 13 amino acids. Trimming took off 5 bases at V and 5 bases at J, with 12 bases between the two ends. The CDR3 reads CASSTGTRYGYTF. CDR3 sequence (DNA): TGTGCCAGCAGCACCGGGACAAGATATGGCTACACCTTC. The full variable domain, completed using reference TRBV7-9 and TRBJ1-2, is DTGVSQNPRHKITKRGQNVTFRCDPISEHNRLYWYRQTLGQGPEFLTYFQNEAQLEKSRLLSDRFSAERPKGSFSTLEIQRTEQGDSAMYLCASSTGTRYGYTFGSGTRLTVV.

The chain is built from TRBV7-8 and TRBJ2-7, with 8 bases identical to TRBD2. The germline gives CDR1 SGHVS, CDR2 FQNEAQ. The V and J ends lost 5 bases and 2 bases, in that order; junction bases with no gene match: 8. The CDR3 extends over 15 amino acids. As DNA, the CDR3 is TGTGCCAGCAGCGCTAGCGGGCAGTCGACCTACGAGCAGTACTTC. Translation gives CASSASGQSTYEQYF.

V usage is TRBV27 and J usage is TRBJ2-3, with TRBD2 matching 9 bases. Germline values: CDR1 MNHEY, CDR2 SMNVEV (reference sequence). The CDR3 is 18 amino acids. V shed 1 base, J shed 4 bases, and the junction held 12 bases outside the gene matches. The chain's CDR3 is CASSLLLIAGETSDTQYF. The CDR3 region has the DNA TGTGCCAGCAGTTTATTGCTCATAGCGGGGGAAACCTCAGATACGCAGTATTTT.

This clone was counted once. V gene TRBV11-3 combines with J gene TRBJ2-1, with D perhaps TRBD2 (7 bases). V was pared by 5 bases and J by 14 bases, with 13 bases between. CDR1 and CDR2 (germline): SGHNT, YENEEA. The CDR3 extends over 11 amino acids. The CDR3: CASSPRGAEFF. The CDR3 DNA reads TGTGCCAGCAGCCCCCGGGGGGCCGAGTTCTTC.

This clone was counted once. V usage is TRBV5-1 and J usage is TRBJ2-4; D perhaps matches TRBD1 (6 bases). CDR3 length: 16 amino acids. CDR1 and CDR2 (germline): SGHRS, YFSETQ. V lost 0 bases and J 5 bases, leaving 15 bases between the germline ends. CDR3 sequence reads: CASSLVTGTTQNIQYF. As DNA, the CDR3 is TGCGCCAGCAGCTTGGTAACAGGGACGACCCAAAACATTCAGTACTTC. Full variable domain (remainder filled in from reference TRBV5-1 and TRBJ2-4): KAGVTQTPRYLIKTRGQQVTLSCSPISGHRSVSWYQQTPGQGLQFLFEYFSETQRNKGNFPGRFSGRQFSNSRSEMNVSTLELGDSALYLCASSLVTGTTQNIQYFGAGTRLSVL.

The rearrangement links TRBV4-1 to TRBJ2-3, with D uncertain. This CDR3 region has 15 residues. V was shortened by 4 bases and J by 0 bases, with 11 bases between the two germline ends. Germline-derived CDR1 and CDR2 are MGHRA and YSYEKL. CDR3 in amino acids: CASSRAFSSTDTQYF. CDR3 DNA sequence: TGCGCCAGCAGCCGGGCTTTCTCTAGCACAGATACGCAGTATTTT.

This chain joins TRBV6-1 and TRBJ2-5; 8 nucleotides line up with TRBD1. The junction had 3 bases not matched to a gene; V was cut back by 0 bases and J by 0 bases. The length of the CDR3 is 16 residues. Germline CDR1 MNHNS, CDR2 SASEGT. CDR3 bases: TGTGCCAGCAGTGAAGCGGCAGGGGGCTACCAAGAGACCCAGTACTTC. This codes for CASSEAAGGYQETQYF.

The chain couples TRBV5-6 to TRBJ2-7; D not certain. The CDR3 is 14 amino acids. The germline V gene encodes CDR1 SGHDT and CDR2 YYEEEE. The V end was cut by 2 bases, the J end by 2 bases, with 11 bases between. This CDR3 reads CASSFYTKTYEQYF. CDR3 sequence (DNA): TGTGCCAGCAGCTTTTACACTAAGACCTACGAGCAGTACTTC.

The rearrangement links TRBV3-1 (or the pseudogene TRBV3-2) to TRBJ1-1, with no clear D. Germline CDR1 and CDR2: LGHDT and YNNKEL (reference sequence). Trimming left V 3 bases short and J 0 bases short, with 8 bases between. CDR3 size: 14 residues. The CDR3 reads CASSQSHLNTEAFF. The CDR3 DNA is TGTGCCAGCAGCCAGAGCCACTTGAACACTGAAGCTTTCTTT.

This rearrangement joins TRBV2 to TRBJ1-1; D not certain. The ends were cut back, 2 bases at V and 5 bases at J, with 12 bases in the middle. Germline lookup yields CDR1 SNHLY and CDR2 FYNNEI. This CDR3 contains 14 residues. The CDR3 sequence is CASSEWGGRTEAFF. CDR3 DNA sequence: TGTGCCAGCAGTGAATGGGGAGGGAGGACTGAAGCTTTCTTT.

This chain connects TRBV2 to TRBJ2-7; D might be TRBD2 (5 bases). In germline, CDR1 is SNHLY, CDR2 FYNNEI. V was cut by 10 bases and J by 6 bases, with 16 bases left in between. CDR3 length equals 12 residues. CDR3 amino acids: CATLDYSGEQYF. The CDR3 DNA reads TGTGCCACCCTCGACTATTCGGGCGAGCAGTACTTC.

V and J are TRBV5-8 and TRBJ1-1; TRBD1 matches 7 bases. CDR1 is SGHTS and CDR2 is YDEGEE in the germline V gene. V shed 4 bases and J 1 base; nucleotides not matched to a gene: 4. The CDR3 totals 14 residues. In DNA, the CDR3 is TGTGCCAGCAGCCTTTGGACAGGGAACACTGAAGCTTTCTTT. It translates to CASSLWTGNTEAFF.

This rearrangement joins TRBV9 to TRBJ2-5, with a possible D match to TRBD2 (7 bases). Between the trimmed V and J ends, which lost 4 bases and 4 bases, there was a span of 17 bases. The CDR3 runs to 15 residues. Per the germline V gene, CDR1 is SGDLS and CDR2 is YYNGEE. CDR3 nucleotide sequence: TGTGCCAGCAGCCCGGGGGGCGCTTGGGGAGAGACCCAGTACTTC. Amino acids: CASSPGGAWGETQYF.

This chain uses TRBV2 with TRBJ1-5; D remains unclear. This CDR3 is built from 14 residues. Germline lookup yields CDR1 SNHLY and CDR2 FYNNEI. Trimming removed 8 bases at V and 2 bases at J, with 13 bases between. The CDR3 region is CASRGNMGNQPQHF. CDR3 nucleotide sequence: TGTGCCAGCCGAGGTAACATGGGCAATCAGCCCCAGCATTTT.

This chain links TRBV19 with TRBJ2-2; D is unresolved. CDR1 and CDR2 (germline): LNHDA, SQIVND (reference sequence). The length of the CDR3 is 14 residues. V lost 2 bases to trimming and J lost 1 base, with 5 bases between them. The CDR3 DNA reads TGTGCCAGTAGTATAAACATGAACACCGGGGAGCTGTTTTTT. Translation gives CASSINMNTGELFF.

The chain uses TRBV11-2 and TRBJ2-3; 7 bases are a match to TRBD1. In germline, CDR1 is SGHAT, CDR2 FQNNGV. The CDR3 contains 12 residues. Trimming took 3 bases from V and 11 from J; bases not matched to a gene: 5. The CDR3 spells CASSFRQGRQYF. CDR3 nucleotides: TGTGCCAGCAGCTTTAGACAGGGACGGCAGTATTTT.

The chain links TRBV5-1 to TRBJ2-1; D remains unclear. From germline, CDR1 is SGHRS and CDR2 YFSETQ. This CDR3 comprises 15 residues. The V end was cut by 6 bases, the J end by 0 bases, with 13 bases between. The CDR3 DNA sequence: TGCGCCAGCAAGACTTCTACTCGCTCCTACAATGAGCAGTTCTTC. This translates into CASKTSTRSYNEQFF.

The rearrangement joins TRBV10-3 to TRBJ2-3, with a weak D call TRBD1 (6 bases). The CDR3 has 14 residues. Germline V gene data show CDR1 as ENHRY and CDR2 as SYGVKD. V dropped 4 bases and J dropped 2 bases, with 10 bases sitting between them. The CDR3 loop reads CAISGGGLTDTQYF. In DNA form, the CDR3 reads TGTGCCATCAGTGGTGGGGGCCTCACAGATACGCAGTATTTT.